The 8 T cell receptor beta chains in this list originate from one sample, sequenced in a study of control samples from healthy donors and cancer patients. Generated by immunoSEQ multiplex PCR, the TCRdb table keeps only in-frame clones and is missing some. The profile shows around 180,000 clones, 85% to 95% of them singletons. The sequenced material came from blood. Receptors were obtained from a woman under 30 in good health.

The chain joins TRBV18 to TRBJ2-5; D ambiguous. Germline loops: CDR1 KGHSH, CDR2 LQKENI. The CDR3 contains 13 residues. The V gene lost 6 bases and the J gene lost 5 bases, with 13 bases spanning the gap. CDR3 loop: CASSSTLRETQYF. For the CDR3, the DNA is TGTGCCAGCTCGTCGACTTTGAGGGAGACCCAGTACTTC. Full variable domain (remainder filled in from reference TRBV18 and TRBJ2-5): NAGVMQNPRHLVRRRGQEARLRCSPMKGHSHVYWYRQLPEEGLKFMVYLQKENIIDESGMPKERFSAEFPKEGPSILRIQQVVRGDSAAYFCASSSTLRETQYFGPGTRLLVL.

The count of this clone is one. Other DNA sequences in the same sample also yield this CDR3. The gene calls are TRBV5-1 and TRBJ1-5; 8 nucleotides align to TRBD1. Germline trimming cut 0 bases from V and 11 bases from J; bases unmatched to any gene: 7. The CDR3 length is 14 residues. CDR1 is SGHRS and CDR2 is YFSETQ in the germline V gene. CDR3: CASSLGQGRGAQHF. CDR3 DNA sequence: TGCGCCAGCAGCTTGGGACAGGGGCGGGGGGCCCAGCATTTT.

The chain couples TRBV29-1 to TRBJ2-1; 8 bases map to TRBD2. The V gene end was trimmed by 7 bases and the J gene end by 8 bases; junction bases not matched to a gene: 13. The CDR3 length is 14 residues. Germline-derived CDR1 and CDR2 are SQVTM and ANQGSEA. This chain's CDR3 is CSAKSGGGSDEQFF. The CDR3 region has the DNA TGCAGCGCAAAGTCCGGGGGGGGTAGCGATGAGCAGTTCTTC.

Written as DNA, the CDR3 is TGTGCCAGCAGCTTAAGTCTTCTAGCGGGAGGGGGCAATGAGCAGTTCTTC. Its protein product is CASSLSLLAGGGNEQFF. The chain carries TRBV11-2 and TRBJ2-1; TRBD2 agrees at 12 bases. Germline CDR1 SGHAT, CDR2 FQNNGV. There are 17 residues in the CDR3. The V and J ends lost 2 bases and 6 bases, in that order; junction bases with no gene match: 8.

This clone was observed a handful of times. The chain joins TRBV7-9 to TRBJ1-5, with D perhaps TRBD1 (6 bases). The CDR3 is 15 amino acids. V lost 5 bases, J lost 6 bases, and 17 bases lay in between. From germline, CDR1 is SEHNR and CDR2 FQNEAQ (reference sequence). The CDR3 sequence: CASSTQGGSGQPQHF. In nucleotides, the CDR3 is TGTGCCAGCAGCACACAGGGAGGGAGTGGTCAGCCCCAGCATTTT.

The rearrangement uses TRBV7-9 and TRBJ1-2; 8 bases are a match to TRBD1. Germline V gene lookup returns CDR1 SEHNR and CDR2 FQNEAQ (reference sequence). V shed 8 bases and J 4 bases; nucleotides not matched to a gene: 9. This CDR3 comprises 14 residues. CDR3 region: CASQAGGFGYGYTF. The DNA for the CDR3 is TGTGCCAGCCAGGCAGGGGGCTTCGGCTATGGCTACACCTTC.

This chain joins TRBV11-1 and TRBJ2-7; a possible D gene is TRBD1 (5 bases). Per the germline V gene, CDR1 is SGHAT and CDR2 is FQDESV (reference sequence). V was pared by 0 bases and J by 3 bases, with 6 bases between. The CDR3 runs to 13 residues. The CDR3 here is CASSLAQDYEQYF. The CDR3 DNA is TGTGCCAGCAGCTTAGCACAGGACTACGAGCAGTACTTC.

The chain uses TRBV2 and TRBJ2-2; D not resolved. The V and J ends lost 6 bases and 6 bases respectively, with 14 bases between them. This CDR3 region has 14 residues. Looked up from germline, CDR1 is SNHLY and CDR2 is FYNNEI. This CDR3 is CASRVTRTAGELFF. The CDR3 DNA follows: TGTGCCAGCAGAGTGACTCGTACCGCCGGGGAGCTGTTTTTT.